A selection of T cell receptor beta chains follows, all from one sample in a study of T cells after yellow fever vaccination. One entry per CDR3 protein, called by TCRdb with MiXCR from the 5' RACE reads. Of around 350,000 distinct CDR3 sequences listed, 11% are singletons. The source material was PBMCs, sampled on the day of the first yellow fever vaccination. These receptors came from a man between 18 and 35 years old who received the YFV17D yellow fever vaccine. Both conserved end residues are part of each CDR3. The D gene is left open where the match is weak. Some rows mark clone size as missing; the rest say once, few, many or name a class of expanded clone.

clone_size	d_call	v_call	j_call	cdr3_aa	cdr3_nt
NA	NA	TRBV6-4	TRBJ1-1	CASSDSWRGPAFF	TGTGCCAGCAGTGACTCGTGGCGGGGTCCCGCTTTCTTT
NA	NA	TRBV6-6	TRBJ2-1	CACRLLYNEQFF	TGTGCCTGCCGGCTGCTCTACAATGAGCAGTTCTTC
few	NA	TRBV7-2	TRBJ1-1	CASSLQGMIAFF	TGTGCCAGCAGCTTACAGGGGATGATCGCTTTCTTT
NA	NA	TRBV20-1	TRBJ2-1	CSAPANGGTYNEQFF	TGCAGTGCGCCGGCAAACGGGGGCACCTACAATGAGCAGTTCTTC
few	NA	TRBV18	TRBJ2-4	CASSPSGVPILRF	TGTGCCAGCTCACCATCGGGAGTACCCATTCTTCGGTTC
NA	NA	TRBV6-6	TRBJ1-4	CASSSPLDEKLFF	TGTGCCAGCAGTTCCCCTCTAGATGAAAAACTGTTTTTT
few	NA	TRBV19	TRBJ1-5	CASSIPPGEWSNQPQHF	TGTGCCAGTAGTATCCCCCCAGGGGAATGGAGCAATCAGCCCCAGCATTTT
many	NA	TRBV5-6	TRBJ2-7	CASSPGQDEQYF	TGTGCCAGCAGCCCCGGTCAGGACGAGCAGTACTTC
few	NA	TRBV20-1	TRBJ2-2	CSARLASTGELFF	TGCAGTGCTAGACTAGCGAGCACCGGGGAGCTGTTTTTT
NA	NA	TRBV7-2	TRBJ2-1	CASSLDGRRTYNEQFF	TGTGCCAGCAGCTTAGATGGCCGCAGAACCTACAATGAGCAGTTCTTC
NA	NA	TRBV5-1	TRBJ2-1	CASSPQGGASSYNEQFF	TGCGCCAGCAGCCCCCAAGGGGGGGCAAGCTCCTACAATGAGCAGTTCTTC
NA	TRBD1	TRBV4-1	TRBJ1-1	CASSQARDRGFRNTEAFF	TGCGCCAGCAGCCAAGCGAGAGACAGGGGATTTCGGAACACTGAAGCTTTCTTT
NA	NA	TRBV5-1	TRBJ1-2	CASSLRNGGDGYTF	TGCGCCAGCAGCCTGAGAAACGGGGGAGATGGCTACACCTTC
NA	NA	TRBV7-9	TRBJ2-3	CASSSPGFGVSDTQYF	TGTGCCAGCAGCTCACCGGGGTTTGGCGTATCAGATACGCAGTATTTT
NA	NA	TRBV3-1	TRBJ1-1	CATCPGFGFNTEAFF	TGTGCCACCTGCCCTGGATTTGGATTTAACACTGAAGCTTTCTTT
NA	TRBD2	TRBV24-1	TRBJ2-1	CATSDFGLAGDNEQFF	TGTGCCACCAGTGATTTCGGACTAGCGGGGGACAATGAGCAGTTCTTC
few	TRBD1	TRBV11-2	TRBJ1-1	CASRETGLGDTEAFF	TGTGCCAGCAGAGAGACAGGGCTTGGGGACACTGAAGCTTTCTTT
few	NA	TRBV7-2	TRBJ2-7	CASSLRGGEAYEQYF	TGTGCCAGCAGCTTGCGAGGGGGAGAAGCCTACGAGCAGTACTTC
NA	TRBD1	TRBV3-1	TRBJ2-5	CASSLRDRATQYF	TGTGCCAGCAGCCTCCGGGACAGAGCGACCCAGTACTTC
NA	NA	TRBV7-6	TRBJ1-5	CASSFRDNQPQHF	TGTGCCAGCAGCTTCAGAGATAATCAGCCCCAGCATTTT
NA	NA	TRBV15	TRBJ2-1	CATSSRAESNNEQFF	TGTGCCACCAGCAGTCGGGCAGAGTCAAACAATGAGCAGTTCTTC
NA	NA	TRBV6-1	TRBJ1-5	CASSAYYQPQHF	TGTGCCAGCAGTGCCTATTATCAGCCCCAGCATTTT
NA	NA	TRBV10-3	TRBJ1-5	CAIGGDSNQPQHF	TGTGCCATCGGTGGGGACAGCAATCAGCCCCAGCATTTT